These T cell receptor beta chains were read from a single sample in a study of blood T cell repertoires in COVID-19. The protocol was immunoSEQ multiplex PCR, while the TCRdb copy is restricted to in-frame clones and leaves out a portion. This sample has 150,000 to 200,000 clones; 75% to 90% occur once, and the top ten carry 3% to 4%. Material: peripheral blood. The origin of the receptors is a human donor with acute or convalescent COVID-19. The donor label of this sample is uncertain. CDR3s include the opening cysteine and the closing phenylalanine or tryptophan. D genes are given only for firm matches. Rows may omit the clone size; those that give it use once, few, many or a size class.

V: TRBV5-4
D: -
J: TRBJ1-2
size: -
CDR3: CASSLDQGRGYGYTF
DNA: TGTGCCAGCAGCTTGGACCAGGGCCGCGGCTATGGCTACACCTTC

V: TRBV14
D: -
J: TRBJ2-5
size: once
CDR3: CASSHRETQYF
DNA: TGTGCCAGCAGCCATCGAGAGACCCAGTACTTC

V: TRBV30
D: TRBD1
J: TRBJ2-5
size: -
CDR3: CAWRDGTGSMETQYF
DNA: TGTGCCTGGAGAGATGGGACAGGGAGTATGGAGACCCAGTACTTC

V: TRBV5-1
D: -
J: TRBJ2-5
size: -
CDR3: CASSLMEGRETQYF
DNA: TGCGCCAGCAGCTTGATGGAGGGCAGGGAGACCCAGTACTTC

V: TRBV23-1
D: TRBD1
J: TRBJ1-2
size: few
CDR3: CASSPLVDRFYGYTF
DNA: TGCGCCAGCAGTCCCCTGGTGGACAGGTTTTATGGCTACACCTTC

V: TRBV6-6
D: TRBD1
J: TRBJ1-2
size: -
CDR3: CASSRISGTGGYGYTF
DNA: TGTGCCAGCAGTCGAATTTCCGGGACAGGGGGCTATGGCTACACCTTC

V: TRBV7-9
D: TRBD1
J: TRBJ1-2
size: few
CDR3: CASSFFDGLGTGAYGYTF
DNA: TGTGCCAGCAGCTTCTTTGATGGCCTCGGGACAGGGGCCTATGGCTACACCTTC

V: TRBV5-6
D: -
J: TRBJ1-5
size: -
CDR3: CASSSTQGHQPQHF
DNA: TGTGCCAGCAGCTCGACACAGGGACATCAGCCCCAGCATTTT

V: TRBV10-1
D: TRBD1
J: TRBJ2-1
size: -
CDR3: CASSGQGMNEQFF
DNA: TGCGCCAGCAGCGGACAGGGAATGAATGAGCAGTTCTTC

V: TRBV5-1
D: -
J: TRBJ2-2
size: -
CDR3: CASSLARGGTGELFF
DNA: TGCGCCAGCAGCTTGGCCAGGGGCGGCACCGGGGAGCTGTTTTTT

V: TRBV19
D: TRBD1
J: TRBJ1-4
size: -
CDR3: CASTQGRMRKLFF
DNA: TGTGCCAGTACACAGGGGCGAATGAGGAAACTGTTTTTT

V: TRBV5-1
D: TRBD1
J: TRBJ1-6
size: -
CDR3: CASSFGDRGAPLHF
DNA: TGCGCCAGCAGCTTTGGGGACAGGGGCGCACCCCTCCACTTT

V: TRBV10-3
D: -
J: TRBJ1-5
size: once
CDR3: CAIRAGTNSNQPQHF
DNA: TGTGCCATCAGAGCCGGGACAAATAGCAATCAGCCCCAGCATTTT

V: TRBV6-5
D: TRBD1
J: TRBJ1-4
size: -
CDR3: CASSFFSGTGEEKLFF
DNA: TGTGCCAGCAGTTTTTTTTCCGGGACAGGGGAAGAAAAACTGTTTTTT

V: TRBV19
D: TRBD1
J: TRBJ1-1
size: -
CDR3: CATYPQGAVNTEAFF
DNA: TGTGCCACCTACCCGCAGGGGGCTGTGAACACTGAAGCTTTCTTT

V: TRBV2
D: -
J: TRBJ1-6
size: -
CDR3: CARRDFMSSYNSPLHF
DNA: TGTGCCAGGCGAGATTTCATGAGCTCCTATAATTCACCCCTCCACTTT

V: TRBV7-7
D: TRBD1
J: TRBJ1-4
size: -
CDR3: CASSPGGARGSEKLFF
DNA: TGTGCCAGCAGCCCGGGTGGGGCCAGGGGGAGTGAAAAACTGTTTTTT

V: TRBV7-8
D: TRBD1
J: TRBJ1-1
size: -
CDR3: CASNLGTGLSTEAFF
DNA: TGTGCCAGCAACCTCGGGACAGGGCTAAGCACTGAAGCTTTCTTT

V: TRBV6-5
D: TRBD1
J: TRBJ1-1
size: -
CDR3: CASRGTALSSEAFF
DNA: TGTGCCAGCAGGGGGACAGCCTTGTCTTCTGAAGCTTTCTTT

V: TRBV3-1/TRBV3-2
D: -
J: TRBJ1-1
size: few
CDR3: CASSQEGGAWRGNTEAFF
DNA: TGTGCCAGCAGCCAAGAAGGTGGGGCATGGCGGGGCAACACTGAAGCTTTCTTT

V: TRBV2
D: -
J: TRBJ1-5
size: -
CDR3: CASRERGYNQPQHF
DNA: TGTGCCAGCAGGGAACGAGGCTACAATCAGCCCCAGCATTTT

V: TRBV9
D: TRBD2
J: TRBJ2-2
size: -
CDR3: CASSVGASSGAGELFF
DNA: TGTGCCAGCAGCGTAGGTGCGTCTAGCGGGGCCGGGGAGCTGTTTTTT

V: TRBV18
D: -
J: TRBJ1-3
size: -
CDR3: CASQQGGAGNTIYF
DNA: TGTGCCAGCCAACAGGGCGGCGCTGGAAACACCATATATTTT

V: TRBV15
D: TRBD1
J: TRBJ1-4
size: -
CDR3: CATSRPRDSLFF
DNA: TGTGCCACCAGCAGACCCCGGGACAGCCTGTTTTTT

V: TRBV6-6
D: TRBD1
J: TRBJ1-5
size: -
CDR3: CASSPIGQGVGDLPQHF
DNA: TGTGCCAGCAGTCCCATTGGACAGGGCGTAGGGGATTTGCCCCAGCATTTT

V: TRBV2
D: TRBD1
J: TRBJ2-7
size: -
CDR3: CASSPRTGSSYEQYF
DNA: TGTGCCAGCAGTCCCCGGACAGGGAGCTCCTACGAGCAGTACTTC

V: TRBV12-3/TRBV12-4
D: TRBD1
J: TRBJ1-3
size: -
CDR3: CASSRDRVGTIYF
DNA: TGTGCCAGCAGTCGGGACAGGGTCGGCACCATATATTTT

V: TRBV3-1/TRBV3-2
D: -
J: TRBJ1-6
size: -
CDR3: CASNRGNSPLHF
DNA: TGTGCCAGCAATAGGGGGAATTCACCCCTCCACTTT

V: TRBV27
D: TRBD1
J: TRBJ1-2
size: -
CDR3: CASSQGGQAINYGYTF
DNA: TGTGCCAGCAGTCAAGGCGGACAGGCGATTAACTATGGCTACACCTTC

V: TRBV4-3
D: -
J: TRBJ2-4
size: -
CDR3: CASSQERGYGLAKNIQYF
DNA: TGCGCCAGCAGCCAAGAGCGTGGTTACGGGTTAGCCAAAAACATTCAGTACTTC

V: TRBV9
D: -
J: TRBJ1-1
size: -
CDR3: CASSVSIGKNTEAFF
DNA: TGTGCCAGCAGCGTAAGTATCGGGAAGAACACTGAAGCTTTCTTT

V: TRBV7-2
D: -
J: TRBJ1-1
size: -
CDR3: CASSQGMNTEAFF
DNA: TGTGCCAGCAGCCAGGGAATGAACACTGAAGCTTTCTTT

V: TRBV30
D: TRBD1
J: TRBJ1-2
size: -
CDR3: CAWSDRQGIWNGYTF
DNA: TGTGCCTGGAGTGACCGACAGGGAATATGGAATGGCTACACCTTC

V: TRBV5-6
D: -
J: TRBJ1-2
size: -
CDR3: CASSLAGTPNYGYTF
DNA: TGTGCCAGCAGCTTGGCCGGGACTCCTAACTATGGCTACACCTTC

V: TRBV9
D: TRBD2
J: TRBJ2-1
size: -
CDR3: CASNIAGGSDEQFF
DNA: TGTGCCAGCAACATAGCGGGAGGCAGCGATGAGCAGTTCTTC

V: TRBV7-9
D: TRBD1
J: TRBJ2-2
size: -
CDR3: CASSSGQGNTGELFF
DNA: TGTGCCAGCAGTTCGGGACAGGGTAACACCGGGGAGCTGTTTTTT

V: TRBV7-2
D: -
J: TRBJ2-3
size: -
CDR3: CASSYYYTQYF
DNA: TGTGCCAGCAGCTATTATTATACGCAGTATTTT

V: TRBV15
D: -
J: TRBJ1-2
size: -
CDR3: CATSRDGRGAWGYTF
DNA: TGTGCCACCAGCAGAGATGGGAGGGGCGCGTGGGGCTACACCTTC

V: TRBV3-1/TRBV3-2
D: -
J: TRBJ1-2
size: -
CDR3: CASSDPRGLNYGYTF
DNA: TGTGCCAGCAGCGACCCCAGGGGTTTGAACTATGGCTACACCTTC

V: TRBV6-4
D: -
J: TRBJ1-2
size: -
CDR3: CASSRGGASNYGYTF
DNA: TGTGCCAGCAGCCGGGGGGGGGCCTCTAACTATGGCTACACCTTC

V: TRBV7-2
D: -
J: TRBJ2-1
size: -
CDR3: CASSFGTREFF
DNA: TGTGCCAGCAGCTTCGGGACACGAGAATTCTTC

V: TRBV7-3
D: -
J: TRBJ1-1
size: -
CDR3: CASSLTRDTEAFF
DNA: TGTGCCAGCAGCCTGACTAGGGACACTGAAGCTTTCTTT

V: TRBV11-3
D: TRBD1
J: TRBJ1-1
size: -
CDR3: CASSLTGGGTEAFF
DNA: TGTGCCAGCAGCTTGACAGGGGGAGGGACTGAAGCTTTCTTT

V: TRBV27
D: TRBD2
J: TRBJ2-1
size: -
CDR3: CASSFIGRGGYNEQFF
DNA: TGTGCCAGCAGTTTTATTGGGCGGGGGGGATACAATGAGCAGTTCTTC